These 27 T cell receptor beta chains came from one sample sequenced in a study of beta chain features in type 1 diabetes. TCRB transcripts that were expressed got sequenced, as all of the isolated RNA had been reverse transcribed. TCRdb keeps only in-frame clones here, not all; method: immunoSEQ multiplex PCR. The data contain approximately 470,000 clones, approximately 28% of them singletons. The sequenced material came from naive CD4+ T cells from blood. The receptors originated from a man in his late teens or twenties in good health.

The CDR3 DNA reads TGTGCCATCAGTGAGTCAGCGACTAGCGGTAAAAACCAGCAGTACTTC. Its translation: CAISESATSGKNQQYF. The chain links TRBV10-3 to TRBJ2-7; TRBD2 matches at 9 bases. V was clipped by 0 bases and J by 8 bases; unmatched bases: 11. The germline V gene encodes CDR1 ENHRY and CDR2 SYGVKD. There are 16 residues in the CDR3.

This clone appeared a few times. This sequence joins TRBV4-3 and TRBJ1-2; no definite D call. Germline loops: CDR1 LGHNA, CDR2 YSLEER. Trimming cost V 0 bases and J 8 bases, with 16 bases left between them. The CDR3 is made up of 15 amino acids. The CDR3 DNA reads TGCGCCAGCAGCCAAGATGCGGCAATCTCTATCGGCTACACCTTC. Amino acid sequence: CASSQDAAISIGYTF.

This clone was observed a few times. V and J are TRBV30 and TRBJ1-2; 10 bases match TRBD1. The germline V gene encodes CDR1 GTSNPN and CDR2 SVGIG (reference sequence). V shed 6 bases and J 9 bases; nucleotides not matched to a gene: 13. The CDR3 contains 14 residues. As DNA, the CDR3 is TGTGCCTGTCGAGAGGGACAGGGGATAAGGCGCTACACCTTC. Protein: CACREGQGIRRYTF. The variable domain in full, completed from reference TRBV30 and TRBJ1-2, reads SQTIHQWPATLVQPVGSPLSLECTVEGTSNPNLYWYRQAAGRGLQLLFYSVGIGQISSEVPQNLSASRPQDRQFILSSKKLLLSDSGFYLCACREGQGIRRYTFGSGTRLTVV.

The CDR3 DNA sequence: TGTGCCAGCAGCCTGGGTCCCTCCTACGAGCAGTACTTC. Its translation is CASSLGPSYEQYF. This chain uses TRBV7-9 with TRBJ2-7; D gene ambiguous. Trimming cost V 5 bases and J 0 bases, with 8 bases left between them. This CDR3 comprises 13 residues. Germline lookup yields CDR1 SEHNR and CDR2 FQNEAQ (reference sequence).

The V call is TRBV2, the J call TRBJ1-2, with no clear D. V was shortened by 6 bases and J by 4 bases, with 15 bases between the two germline ends. The CDR3 sequence is 14 residues long. Germline lookup yields CDR1 SNHLY and CDR2 FYNNEI. The CDR3 reads CASRQRTAVYGYTF. The CDR3 coding sequence is TGTGCCAGCAGACAGCGGACGGCCGTCTATGGCTACACCTTC.

The genes are TRBV15 and TRBJ2-7; D tentatively reads TRBD1 or TRBD2 (5 bases each). Germline V gene lookup returns CDR1 LNHNV and CDR2 YYDKDF (reference sequence). Trimming took 0 bases from V and 2 from J, leaving 14 bases between them. The CDR3 length is 16 residues. In DNA, the CDR3 is TGTGCCACCAGCAGAGATGGAAGGGACCTGACCTACGAGCAGTACTTC. Protein product: CATSRDGRDLTYEQYF.

Only a few counts were recorded for this clone. The chain combines TRBV30 with TRBJ2-2; 8 nucleotides align to TRBD1. Germline V CDR1 and CDR2: GTSNPN, SVGIG (reference sequence). Trimming at V came to 5 bases and at J to 5 bases, leaving 4 bases not matched to a gene. CDR3 size: 13 residues. CDR3 protein: CAWGQGVTGELFF. Written as DNA, the CDR3 is TGTGCCTGGGGACAGGGAGTAACCGGGGAGCTGTTTTTT.

This clone was seen more than once but under ten times. The V call is TRBV5-1, the J call TRBJ2-6, with D maybe TRBD2 (6 bases). The length of the CDR3 is 16 residues. Germline loops: CDR1 SGHRS, CDR2 YFSETQ. Trimming took off 5 bases at V and 0 bases at J, with 12 bases between the two ends. CDR3 protein: CASSNTGGSGANVLTF. DNA for the CDR3: TGCGCCAGCAGTAATACCGGGGGCTCTGGGGCCAACGTCCTGACTTTC.

This clone was counted only a few times. V gene TRBV7-2 combines with J gene TRBJ2-3; 7 bases are a match to TRBD2. This CDR3 has 15 amino acids. Germline CDR1 SGHTA, CDR2 FQGNSA. Germline trimming cut 4 bases from V and 6 bases from J; bases unmatched to any gene: 10. CDR3 in amino acids: CASSSRYRGGDTQYF. CDR3 sequence (DNA): TGTGCCAGCAGCTCCCGCTACCGGGGAGGGGATACGCAGTATTTT. The entire variable domain, with the rest obtained from reference TRBV7-2 and TRBJ2-3, is as follows: GAGVSQSPSNKVTEKGKDVELRCDPISGHTALYWYRQSLGQGLEFLIYFQGNSAPDKSGLPSDRFSAERTGGSVSTLTIQRTQQEDSAVYLCASSSRYRGGDTQYFGPGTRLTVL.

The table lists this clone with a count of one. CDR3 DNA sequence: TGTGCCAGCAGACCATACCGCTGGACAGGGTCCTTCTCCTACGAGCAGTACTTC. Translation: CASRPYRWTGSFSYEQYF. The rearrangement uses TRBV28 and TRBJ2-7; 8 bases fit TRBD1. V gave up 6 bases and J gave up 0 bases; unmatched junction bases: 16. Germline CDR1 reads MDHEN; CDR2 reads SYDVKM. The length of the CDR3 is 18 residues.

The J gene is TRBJ2-3, the V gene TRBV6-5; TRBD1 aligns across 8 bases. CDR1 is MNHEY and CDR2 is SVGAGI in the germline V gene. V trimming: 2 bases; J trimming: 4 bases; junction bases outside the gene matches: 8. The CDR3 is 16 residues long. The CDR3 loop is CASSYTGQGGADTQYF. The CDR3 bases are TGTGCCAGCAGTTACACCGGACAGGGCGGAGCAGATACGCAGTATTTT.

The chain employs TRBV7-2 and TRBJ2-4, with 11 nucleotides matching TRBD2. Germline loops: CDR1 SGHTA, CDR2 FQGNSA. The V segment lost 2 bases and the J segment 7 bases; nucleotides outside the gene matches: 7. The CDR3 spans 16 residues. This CDR3 reads CASSLKRLAGGNIQYF. In DNA form, the CDR3 reads TGTGCCAGCAGCTTAAAGCGGCTAGCGGGAGGCAACATTCAGTACTTC.

This clone was observed a handful of times. J is TRBJ2-5 and V is TRBV10-3; D is unclear. The V and J ends lost 4 bases and 1 base respectively, with 16 bases between them. This CDR3 region has 16 residues. Germline V lookup: CDR1 ENHRY, CDR2 SYGVKD. The CDR3 here is CAISAYQATSQETQYF. CDR3 DNA sequence: TGTGCCATCAGTGCCTACCAGGCAACGTCCCAAGAGACCCAGTACTTC.

A note on this clone: One end of the junction fails to match germline, which may point to a read error. V usage is TRBV7-7 and J usage is TRBJ2-2, with unresolved D. The CDR3 is 13 amino acids. CDR1 SSHAT and CDR2 FNYEAQ come from the germline V gene (reference sequence). The CDR3 loop reads CASSFHETGELFF. In DNA, the CDR3 is TGTGCTAGCAGCTTTCACGAAACCGGGGAGCTGTTTTTT. The full variable domain, completed using reference TRBV7-7 and TRBJ2-2, is GAGVSQSPRYKVTKRGQDVTLRCDPISSHATLYWYQQALGQGPEFLTYFNYEAQPDKSGLPSDRFSAERPEGSISTLTIQRTEQRDSAMYRCASSFHETGELFFGEGSRLTVL.

This clone was observed a handful of times. V gene TRBV20-1 combines with J gene TRBJ2-7; 7 bases are a match to TRBD2. The CDR3 covers 11 residues. CDR1 DFQATT and CDR2 SNEGSKA come from the germline V gene (reference sequence). J lost 9 bases, V lost 5 bases, and 7 bases had no gene match. The CDR3 DNA reads as TGCAGTGCTGGGGGGGTTAGTGGGCAGTACTTC. Translating it yields CSAGGVSGQYF.

The CDR3 is CASNPQGWDRDQPQHF. DNA of the CDR3: TGTGCCAGTAACCCACAGGGCTGGGATCGGGATCAGCCCCAGCATTTT. The chain uses TRBV19 and TRBJ1-5; D might be TRBD1 (6 bases). The ends were cut back, 7 bases at V and 5 bases at J, with 21 bases in the middle. The germline V gene has CDR1 LNHDA and CDR2 SQIVND (reference sequence). There are 16 residues in the CDR3.

The rearrangement links TRBV29-1 to TRBJ1-3; D is perhaps TRBD1 (5 bases). Deletions cut 3 bases from V and 2 bases from J, with 8 bases between. From germline, CDR1 is SQVTM and CDR2 ANQGSEA. CDR3 length: 13 residues. The chain's CDR3 is CSVEGTAGNTIYF. CDR3 nucleotide sequence: TGCAGCGTTGAGGGGACCGCTGGAAACACCATATATTTT.

The chain is built from TRBV30 and TRBJ2-7, with D possibly TRBD2 on 6 matching bases. This CDR3 has 14 amino acids. CDR1 is GTSNPN and CDR2 is SVGIG in the germline V gene (reference sequence). V was cut by 4 bases and J by 0 bases, with 13 bases left in between. The CDR3 bases are TGTGCCTGGACCAGGGACTTCGTCTCCTACGAGCAGTACTTC. Its protein product is CAWTRDFVSYEQYF.

The chain is built from TRBV6-1 and TRBJ1-4, with D tentatively TRBD1 (6 bases). Germline V CDR1 and CDR2: MNHNS, SASEGT. The CDR3 loop spans 13 amino acids. The V gene lost 5 bases and the J gene lost 6 bases, with 10 bases spanning the gap. DNA of the CDR3: TGTGCCAGCAGTCATGAGGGGGATGAAAAACTGTTTTTT. Translation gives CASSHEGDEKLFF.

The V call is TRBV20-1, the J call TRBJ2-7, with a weak D call TRBD1 (5 bases). Trimming took off 5 bases at V and 5 bases at J, with 10 bases between the two ends. Per the germline V gene, CDR1 is DFQATT and CDR2 is SNEGSKA (reference sequence). This CDR3 region has 11 residues. The CDR3: CSALRGNEQYF. DNA of the CDR3: TGCAGTGCTCTTAGGGGTAACGAGCAGTACTTC.

V gene TRBV5-4 combines with J gene TRBJ1-5; a possible D gene is TRBD1 (6 bases). V lost 0 bases and J lost 2, with 9 bases in between. Germline loops: CDR1 SGHNT, CDR2 YYREEE (reference sequence). The CDR3 sequence is 15 residues long. Here the CDR3 DNA reads TGTGCCAGCAGCTTGGCGGGGGCCCGCAATCAGCCCCAGCATTTT. The encoded protein is CASSLAGARNQPQHF.

The CDR3 sequence: CASSSRTGGAYEQYF. CDR3 bases: TGTGCCAGCAGCTCTCGGACAGGTGGGGCCTACGAGCAGTACTTC. V gene TRBV7-9 combines with J gene TRBJ2-7; 7 nucleotides match TRBD1. V lost 4 bases to trimming and J lost 2 bases; unmatched junction nucleotides: 8. Per the germline V gene, CDR1 is SEHNR and CDR2 is FQNEAQ (reference sequence). The length of the CDR3 is 15 residues. The variable domain in full, completed from reference TRBV7-9 and TRBJ2-7, reads DTGVSQNPRHKITKRGQNVTFRCDPISEHNRLYWYRQTLGQGPEFLTYFQNEAQLEKSRLLSDRFSAERPKGSFSTLEIQRTEQGDSAMYLCASSSRTGGAYEQYFGPGTRLTVT.

A few counts support this clone. The rearrangement joins TRBV9 to TRBJ2-7; 7 nucleotides align to TRBD2. Per germline, CDR1 SGDLS and CDR2 YYNGEE. The trim removed 3 bases at V and 1 base at J, leaving 7 bases unmatched. The CDR3 spans 15 residues. Written as DNA, the CDR3 is TGTGCCAGCAGCGCCAACCCTAGCGGATCCTACGAGCAGTACTTC. The encoded protein is CASSANPSGSYEQYF.

The chain employs TRBV4-1 and TRBJ2-1; tentatively, D is TRBD2 (6 bases). This CDR3 has 16 amino acids. The V gene's germline CDR1 is MGHRA and CDR2 YSYEKL. Trimming removed 4 bases from V and 0 bases from J, with 13 bases in between. DNA for the CDR3: TGCGCCAGCAGCCGATCGCGACTAGACTCCTACAATGAGCAGTTCTTC. Amino acids: CASSRSRLDSYNEQFF.

This clone was seen more than once but under ten times. The rearrangement uses TRBV30 and TRBJ2-1; D tentatively fits TRBD1 or TRBD2 (5 bases each). CDR3 length: 15 residues. V was shortened by 4 bases and J by 0 bases, with 13 bases between the two germline ends. The germline CDR1 and CDR2 sequences are GTSNPN and SVGIG (reference sequence). The CDR3 DNA reads as TGTGCCTGGAATAGGGGACGGAGCTCCTACAATGAGCAGTTCTTC. It yields the protein CAWNRGRSSYNEQFF. Combining the CDR3 with reference TRBV30 and TRBJ2-1 gives the whole variable domain SQTIHQWPATLVQPVGSPLSLECTVEGTSNPNLYWYRQAAGRGLQLLFYSVGIGQISSEVPQNLSASRPQDRQFILSSKKLLLSDSGFYLCAWNRGRSSYNEQFFGPGTRLTVL.

The chain combines TRBV2 with TRBJ2-5; 7 positions match TRBD1. The J segment lost 1 base and the V segment lost 5 bases, leaving 1 base of the junction unmatched. The CDR3 length is 13 residues. Germline lookup yields CDR1 SNHLY and CDR2 FYNNEI. This CDR3 is CASSWDSQETQYF. The CDR3 DNA follows: TGTGCCAGCAGTTGGGACAGCCAAGAGACCCAGTACTTC.

This clone was seen only a few times. V and J are TRBV5-1 and TRBJ1-5, with D uncertain. The germline V gene has CDR1 SGHRS and CDR2 YFSETQ. V was clipped by 5 bases and J by 1 base, with 7 bases between them. The length of the CDR3 is 13 residues. The CDR3 bases are TGCGCCAGCAGGGTAACCAGCAATCAGCCCCAGCATTTT. The encoded protein is CASRVTSNQPQHF.